This T cell receptor beta chain was identified during a study of cytomegalovirus exposure and HLA in healthy donors (dated by TCRdb to 2016 to 2017). Turning to the overall study: In an earlier analysis of approximately 500 of the donors, around 290 Gb of sequence data and 120 million or so unique TCR beta sequences from 150 million to 200 million T cells were reported. Across 398 genotyped donors of the cohort, an average of about 240,000 unique TCR beta nucleotide sequences per donor were sequenced, and roughly 18% of those sequences were non-productive. Four or five DR-DQ haplotypes were handled as single units for association and clustering because linkage in the cohort was strong. The T cell repertoires of 666 subjects were profiled by immunosequencing and related to cytomegalovirus serostatus. HLA typing covered class I and class II loci at four-digit resolution. To decide whether each TCR beta V gene segment behaved as functional or pseudogenic, an earlier analysis of 587 of the donors relied on high-throughput TCR beta sequencing. Donor age, sex, ethnicity and CMV serostatus were compiled together with the repertoire data. The aim of the study was to test whether cataloging public T cell receptors could identify signatures of past pathogen exposure. Along with the roughly 670-subject first cohort, a separate validation cohort of more than 90 different subjects was used. An early release that covered 500 to 800 HLA-typed donors contained about 300 gigabases of sequencing data and 85 million to 100 million unique TCR sequences. To predict cytomegalovirus infection status, the study combined high-throughput TCR immunosequencing, statistical association of individual TCRs with disease status, and machine learning. The genetic ancestry cluster associated with self-reported Caucasian donors included roughly four fifths of the roughly 400 genotyped donors. Genome-wide SNP genotypes for about three fifths of the roughly 670 donors were used in a later genetic analysis, which treated that subset as a discovery cohort. The number of typed donors differed by locus: about 620-630 for A, B, C, DRB1 and DQB1; approximately 520 for DQA1; 606 for DPA1; and 450 to 480 for DPB1. All discovery cohort repertoires had been generated on a single sequencing platform. In the later analysis, no new phenotypic data were used to find candidate immune exposures; instead, reliance was placed on TCR beta sequences and their occurrence across donors. In a later analysis, previously published TCR beta repertoires from more than 500 donors were re-analyzed and high-resolution HLA genotyping was added so that TCR occurrence patterns could be studied. What the study reported, not specific to this receptor: The sequencing pipeline was judged likely to have produced a cluster of highly shared sequence variants as a technical artifact. Broadly in line with IMGT annotations, most TCR beta V segments showed up in productive rearrangements about 87% or about 30% of the time in an earlier analysis of approximately 640 of the donors. In a later analysis, HLA-associated TCR beta chains were found to be more clonally expanded and to have lower generation probabilities than equally common non-associated chains. At a false discovery rate of 0.05, a later analysis linked 15,000 to 20,000 TCR beta sequences to specific HLA alleles. Three of the identified cytomegalovirus-associated TCR beta chains were confirmed in vitro to be specific for cytomegalovirus antigens. In a later analysis, the rate of TCR association differed among HLA loci, with DRB1 alleles having the most associated TCRs and HLA-C alleles having the fewest. In a later analysis, most CMV-associated TCR beta chains were found to appear HLA-restricted, with HLA associations seemingly driven largely by CMV exposure. For the cohort, immune exposure information was limited to CMV serostatus. Because the 87-base-pair reads could not distinguish some IMGT-functional V segments, including TRBV6-2 and TRBV6-3, those segments were excluded. A total of 150 to 200 TCR beta chains were listed by the study as associated with cytomegalovirus. Linkage disequilibrium might explain the correlated functional status among segregating V segments, but an unknown experimental factor could not be ruled out. Assigning TCR associations to individual alleles was difficult when HLA alleles, especially DR and DQ, strongly co-occurred. Compared with the approximately 670-donor mean, donors in an Asian-associated ancestry cluster had fewer N-insertions in productive TCRs, according to a later genetic analysis. In this cohort, only TCR beta chains were sequenced, and detectable features were limited by the absence of alpha or paired-chain data. The earlier analysis of approximately 560 of the donors excluded 15 to 20 rarely observed V segments, including chromosome 9 orphons, because counts were too low. A further reported finding was that TCR beta sequences accurately predicted the HLA-A and HLA-B alleles for most subjects in the first cohort. Presence/absence analyses assumed roughly uniform sequencing depth across donors, an assumption that may not hold. Because some donors lacked HLA typing at each locus, the association tests relied only on the typed subset. While some public TCRs were present in many individuals, most TCR sequences turned up only very rarely across donors. The authors suggested that the approach could potentially be generalized to other disease states and immunological phenotypes. The classifier was reported to diagnose cytomegalovirus status with high specificity and sensitivity in both the original cohort and the validation cohort. V-gene and J-gene trimming of TCR beta chains was associated with a missense DCLRE1C variant in a later genetic analysis, and the association was replicated in an independent cohort. A later analysis reported that several top co-occurrence clusters appeared linked to parvovirus B19, influenza, CMV and Epstein-Barr virus.

As concerns this clone: Its antigen remains undetermined. Base qualities are not provided; no much larger clone lies one nucleotide away.

CDR1 and CDR2 were assigned from the germline V gene as MGHDK and SYGVNS. Trimming removed 5 bases from V and 6 bases from J; the gene matches leave 8 bases unexplained. There are 15 amino acids in the CDR3, from cysteine to phenylalanine inclusive. Only the CDR3 part of the read is kept: 45 bases, read in frame from the first base. In total, approximately 700 healthy bone marrow donors made up the cohort. All cohort members were sampled while nominally healthy, although unrecorded immune exposures were likely present. The donor tested CMV seropositive, placing the donor among the approximately 290 seropositive members of the cohort. Each donor provided a peripheral blood sample, and peripheral blood mononuclear cells were used for TCR beta sequencing. The Qiagen DNeasy Blood Extraction Kit was used to extract genomic DNA from the blood cell samples. The library relied on the immunoSEQ multiplex PCR assay. For the multiplex PCR, a mixture combining 60 forward primers for TCR Vbeta segments and 13 reverse primers for TCR Jbeta segments was used. Amplification of the CDR3 region of rearranged TCR beta genes was performed with a multiplex PCR assay on genomic DNA. Amplified TCR beta libraries were sequenced as 87-base-pair reads on the Illumina HiSeq System. For the original study's pipeline: A later analysis counted approximately 84 million unique TCR beta chains across the approximately 700 repertoires, and roughly 10 million of these chains were shared by at least two donors. A nearest-neighbor algorithm error-corrected the raw reads and collapsed the reads into unique sequences, merging closely related sequences to remove PCR and sequencing errors. CDR3 sequences were aligned to IMGT reference sequences to assign V, D and J gene segments. For a sequence to be retained, at least a six-nucleotide match to both a V gene segment and a J gene segment was required. Rearrangements were called productive when the CDR3 lacked stop codons and stayed in frame with V and J; all others were non-productive. CDR3 was defined according to IMGT convention as the region running from the second conserved V-encoded cysteine to the conserved J-encoded phenylalanine. The earlier analysis of 550 to 650 of the donors excluded any sequence lacking an unambiguous match to a single V gene segment. An earlier analysis of 550 to 650 of the donors classified V segments as functional when productive rearrangements were above 56.7% and as segregating when the standard deviation between donors was above 5%. To diagnose cytomegalovirus status from the catalog of TCR beta chain sequences, a statistical classification framework was built. A later analysis assigned V and J genes by comparing TCR nucleotide sequences with IMGT/GENE-DB human TR gene sequences. A later analysis assigned CDR3 sequences and most-parsimonious VDJ recombination scenarios with the TCRdist pipeline. In a later analysis, each TCR beta chain was defined by its CDR3 amino acid sequence together with its V-gene family, and reads lacking a unique V-gene family were excluded. A later analysis removed 500 to 600 highly shared, low-generation-probability nucleotide sequences to deal with suspected cross-contamination and a sequencing artifact. For each public chain, a later analysis derived a clonal expansion index from normalized ranks of inferred template counts within each repertoire. Generation probabilities in a later analysis came from a VDJ recombination model fitted to out-of-frame rearrangements, and those results were checked against IGoR. A later analysis scored TCR-TCR, TCR-HLA and TCR-CMV co-occurrence with hypergeometric tests, applying a repertoire-size bias correction to TCR pairs. To estimate false discovery rates, a later analysis permuted the HLA or CMV assignments 20 times. A later analysis grouped co-occurring TCRs with DBSCAN, adding TCRdist sequence similarity when clustering within HLA-allele-positive subsets. Repertoires with fewer than 30,000 or more than 120,000 public chains, plus five repertoires with anomalous nucleotide sharing, were excluded from co-occurrence clustering. Sourced from immuneACCESS, this table was stored by TCRdb with only in-frame sequences that have V and J called. A share of the clones is absent; for the studies checked, an unresolved V gene accounts for under half, and the remainder has no known explanation. V, J and clone size are taken as reported in that table, and D and trimming were inferred from the DNA itself. Within this sample are roughly 170,000 clones, with over 80% of them counted one time only. The ten largest clones capture about 4.3% of the sample.

The origin of this receptor is a woman aged 50 to 65 in good health and CMV-seropositive. The sequenced sample was PBMCs. The sequence is built from TRBV25-1 and TRBJ2-1, with TRBD1 matching 9 junction bases. In nucleotides, the sequence is TGTGCCAGCAGTACCCATGGGACAGGGAGCAATGAGCAGTTCTTC. It specifies CASSTHGTGSNEQFF.